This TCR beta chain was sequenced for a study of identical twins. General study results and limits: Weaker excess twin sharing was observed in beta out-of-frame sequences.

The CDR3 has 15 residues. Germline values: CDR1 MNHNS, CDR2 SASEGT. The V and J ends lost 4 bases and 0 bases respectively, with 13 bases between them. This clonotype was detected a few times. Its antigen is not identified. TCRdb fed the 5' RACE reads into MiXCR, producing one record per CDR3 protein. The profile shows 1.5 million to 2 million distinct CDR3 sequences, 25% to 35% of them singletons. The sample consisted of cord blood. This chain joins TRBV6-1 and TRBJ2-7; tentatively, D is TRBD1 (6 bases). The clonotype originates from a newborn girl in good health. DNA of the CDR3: TGTGCCAGCAGTGTTAACAGGGATGGCTCCTACGAGCAGTACTTC. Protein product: CASSVNRDGSYEQYF.